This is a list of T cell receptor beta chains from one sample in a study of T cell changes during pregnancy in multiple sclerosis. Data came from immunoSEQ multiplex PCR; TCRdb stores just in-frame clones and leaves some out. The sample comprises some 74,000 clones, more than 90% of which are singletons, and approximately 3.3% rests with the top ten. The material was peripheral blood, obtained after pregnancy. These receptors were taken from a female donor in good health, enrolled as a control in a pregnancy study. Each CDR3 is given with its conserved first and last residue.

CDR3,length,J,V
CASRTGPYNEQFF,13,TRBJ2-1,TRBV7-2
CASSSFLIEQFF,12,TRBJ2-1,TRBV5-6
CSVDPWAQTSTDTQYF,16,TRBJ2-3,TRBV29-1
CASSGLGATTNEKLFF,16,TRBJ1-4,TRBV28
CASSERQARVNEQFF,15,TRBJ2-1,TRBV2
CASSPNEGVREKLFF,15,TRBJ1-4,TRBV9
CASSLGSGDPSYEQYF,16,TRBJ2-7,TRBV27
CASSGTGPAFF,11,TRBJ1-1,TRBV5-8
CASSIWGGSGEKLFF,15,TRBJ1-4,TRBV27
CASRAHSDNSPLHF,14,TRBJ1-6,TRBV19
CASSLAPRDNYGYTF,15,TRBJ1-2,TRBV7-8
CASSLVAGDNQPQHF,15,TRBJ1-5,TRBV5-1
CASSQVWDSLQKLFF,15,TRBJ1-4,TRBV4-1